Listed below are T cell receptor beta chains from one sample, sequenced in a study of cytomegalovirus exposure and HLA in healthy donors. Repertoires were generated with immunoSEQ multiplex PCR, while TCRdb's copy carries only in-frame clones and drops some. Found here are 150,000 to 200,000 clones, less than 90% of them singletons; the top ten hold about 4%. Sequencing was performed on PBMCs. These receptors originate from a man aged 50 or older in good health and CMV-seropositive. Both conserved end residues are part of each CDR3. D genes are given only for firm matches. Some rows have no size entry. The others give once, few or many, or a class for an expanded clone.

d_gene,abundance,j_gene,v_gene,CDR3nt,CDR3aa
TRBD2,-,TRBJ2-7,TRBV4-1,TGCGCCAGCAGCCAAAAGACTGGGACTAGCGGGAGCTACGAGCAGTACTTC,CASSQKTGTSGSYEQYF
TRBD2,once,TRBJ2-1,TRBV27,TGTGCCAGCAGTATCGGGACTAGCGGGAACAATGAGCAGTTCTTC,CASSIGTSGNNEQFF
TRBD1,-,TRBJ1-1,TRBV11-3,TGTGCCAGCAGCCAGGGGGCGGGTGAAGCTTTCTTT,CASSQGAGEAFF
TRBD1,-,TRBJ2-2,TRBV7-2,TGTGCCAGCAGCAGGGGACAGTCCACCGGGGAGCTGTTTTTT,CASSRGQSTGELFF
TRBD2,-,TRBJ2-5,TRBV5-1,TGCGCCAGCAGCTGGTCGGGACTAGCGGGAAGGTTAGAGACCCAGTACTTC,CASSWSGLAGRLETQYF
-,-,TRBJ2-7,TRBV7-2,TGTGCCAGCAGCTTAGGAGGGTATGGTACGGAGCAGTACTTC,CASSLGGYGTEQYF
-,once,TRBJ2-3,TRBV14,TGTGCCAGCAGCCCAAGAATGAGGGATACGCAGTATTTT,CASSPRMRDTQYF
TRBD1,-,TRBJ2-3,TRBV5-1,TGCGCCAGCAGCATGGGACAGGAAGGTGCAGATACGCAGTATTTT,CASSMGQEGADTQYF
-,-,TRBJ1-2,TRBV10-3,TGTGCCATCAGTGAGGGCTTAGGGGGGGACTATGGCTACACCTTC,CAISEGLGGDYGYTF
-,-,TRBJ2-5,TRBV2,TGTGCCAGCCTCGGCAGCCTACTCGGGGGGACCCAGTACTTC,CASLGSLLGGTQYF
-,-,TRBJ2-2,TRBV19,TGTGCCAGTAGTATCTTAGGGGGGGGTGCCGGGGAGCTGTTTTTT,CASSILGGGAGELFF
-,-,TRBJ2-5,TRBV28,TGTGCCAGCAGTTTAATTACAGGTACCGGAGAGACCCAGTACTTC,CASSLITGTGETQYF
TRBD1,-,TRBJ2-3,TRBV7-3,TGTGCCAGCAGCCCGGGACAGGCTTCTGTGGATACGCAGTATTTT,CASSPGQASVDTQYF
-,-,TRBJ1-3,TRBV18,TGTGCCAGCTCACCACCCTACGTGGAGTCTGGAAACACCATATATTTT,CASSPPYVESGNTIYF
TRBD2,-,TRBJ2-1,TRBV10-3,TGTGCCGCCATTGGGACTAGCGGCCACAATGAGCAGTTCTTC,CAAIGTSGHNEQFF
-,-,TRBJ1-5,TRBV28,TGTGCCAGCAGTATGAGGACCCCGAGGGATCAGCCCCAGCATTTT,CASSMRTPRDQPQHF
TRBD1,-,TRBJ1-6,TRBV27,TGTGCCAGCAGTTCCTCCGGACAGGGAAAACCCCTCCACTTT,CASSSSGQGKPLHF
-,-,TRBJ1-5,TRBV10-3,TGTGCCATCAGTGAGTCGAGAGGTGGAGGGCAGCCCCAGCATTTT,CAISESRGGGQPQHF
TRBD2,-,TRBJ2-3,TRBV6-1,TGTGCCAGCAGTGGGGGACTAGCGGGAGGAAGAAATACGCAGTATTTT,CASSGGLAGGRNTQYF
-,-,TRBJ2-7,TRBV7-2,TGTGCCAGCAGCCCAGGGACACCTAACTACGAGCAGTACTTC,CASSPGTPNYEQYF
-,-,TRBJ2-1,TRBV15,TGTGCCACCAGCAGAGTTCCTCCCACAGGTTCCCTTGAGCAGTTCTTC,CATSRVPPTGSLEQFF
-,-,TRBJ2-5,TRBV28,TGTGCCAGCAGTTTATTTCCGTCCAGGGAGACCCAGTACTTC,CASSLFPSRETQYF
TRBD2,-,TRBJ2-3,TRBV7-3,TGTGCCAGCAGCTTAGGACGGGGGGGTAGCACAGATACGCAGTATTTT,CASSLGRGGSTDTQYF
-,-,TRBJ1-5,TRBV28,TGTGCCAGCAGTCCCTGGGCGGGGCGGGGGAATAGCAATCAGCCCCAGCATTTT,CASSPWAGRGNSNQPQHF
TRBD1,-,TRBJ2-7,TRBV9,TGTGCCAGCAGCGCGGGACAGGGGGGCTACGAGCAGTACTTC,CASSAGQGGYEQYF
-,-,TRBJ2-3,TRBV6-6,TGTGCCAGCAGGACTACGGATACGCAGTATTTT,CASRTTDTQYF
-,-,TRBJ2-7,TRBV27,TGTGCCAGCAGTTTAGTAGATCCCTACGAGCAGTACTTC,CASSLVDPYEQYF
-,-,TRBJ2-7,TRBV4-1,TGCGCCAGCAGCCAAAGCCCAATCCCCTACGAGCAGTACTTC,CASSQSPIPYEQYF
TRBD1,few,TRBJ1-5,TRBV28,TGTGCCAGCAGTTACGGGACAGGGGGTGACCGCAATCAGCCCCAGCATTTT,CASSYGTGGDRNQPQHF
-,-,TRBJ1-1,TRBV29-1,TGCAGCGTGGTCAGAGTTGGCGGGGTGAACACTGAAGCTTTCTTT,CSVVRVGGVNTEAFF
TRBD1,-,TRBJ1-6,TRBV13,TGTGCCAGCAGGGAGGCAAACAGGGGATCGCCCCTCCACTTT,CASREANRGSPLHF
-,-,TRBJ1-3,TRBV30,TGTGCCTGTCCCCTCCCTGGAAACACCATATATTTT,CACPLPGNTIYF
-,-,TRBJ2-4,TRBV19,TGTGCCAGTAGTCCCACCCCAGGCGTGGACAAAAACATTCAGTACTTC,CASSPTPGVDKNIQYF
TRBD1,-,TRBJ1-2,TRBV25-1,TGTGCCAGCAGTGAATCTAGGACAGGTACCACTAACTATGGCTACACCTTC,CASSESRTGTTNYGYTF
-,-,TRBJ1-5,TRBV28,TGTGCCAGCAGTACGGGGGGGGGCGGGGGAGGTCAGCCCCAGCATTTT,CASSTGGGGGGQPQHF
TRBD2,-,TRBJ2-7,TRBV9,TGTGCCAGCAGCCCAACCGGGACTAGACGAGAGCAGTACTTC,CASSPTGTRREQYF
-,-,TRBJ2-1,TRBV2,TGTGCCAGCAGTCAACGCCTAGCACTTCTGTCTGAGCAGTTCTTC,CASSQRLALLSEQFF
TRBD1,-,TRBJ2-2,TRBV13,TGTGCCAGCAGCGTAGGACAGGGGGCCTCGAACACCGGGGAGCTGTTTTTT,CASSVGQGASNTGELFF
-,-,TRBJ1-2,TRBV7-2,TGTGCCAGCAGCTTAGGGCCAGGGGTCGGCTACACCTTC,CASSLGPGVGYTF
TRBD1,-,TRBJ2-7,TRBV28,TGTGCCAGCAGGGCCCCGGGACAGTCCTCCTACGAGCAGTACTTC,CASRAPGQSSYEQYF
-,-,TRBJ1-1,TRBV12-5,TGTGCTAGTGGTTTTCAGCGGGACACTGAAGCTTTCTTT,CASGFQRDTEAFF
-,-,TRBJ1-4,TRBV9,TGTGCCAGCAGCGTAGGGGCGACGGGGGGAACTAATGAAAAACTGTTTTTT,CASSVGATGGTNEKLFF
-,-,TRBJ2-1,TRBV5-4,TGTGCCAGCAGCTTGTATGTTACAGTAGATGAGCAGTTCTTC,CASSLYVTVDEQFF
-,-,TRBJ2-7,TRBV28,TGTGCCAGCAGTTTAATTAACGGGGGTTACGAGCAGTACTTC,CASSLINGGYEQYF
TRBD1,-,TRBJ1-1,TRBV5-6,TGTGCCAGCCAAGGAGACAGGGGACGGAACACTGAAGCTTTCTTT,CASQGDRGRNTEAFF
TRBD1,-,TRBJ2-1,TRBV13,TGTGCCAGCAGCTTTACAGGGGGCGTGGGGGGAGTCGTCAATGAGCAGTTCTTC,CASSFTGGVGGVVNEQFF
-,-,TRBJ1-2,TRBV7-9,TGTGCCAGCAGCATAGCTCTTGGCTACACCTTC,CASSIALGYTF
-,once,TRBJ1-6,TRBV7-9,TGTGCCAGCAGCCGCGGGACTGCACTTAATTCACCCCTCCACTTT,CASSRGTALNSPLHF
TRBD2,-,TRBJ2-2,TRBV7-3,TGTGCCAGCAAACTAGCGGGAGGACCCGGGGAGCTGTTTTTT,CASKLAGGPGELFF